These 27 T cell receptor beta chains originate from one sample sequenced in a study of cytotoxic CD8 clonotypes in ibrutinib-treated CLL. The assay was immunoSEQ multiplex PCR, and TCRdb's table has in-frame clones only and misses some. The table shows over 200,000 clones, with roughly three quarters occurring only once. The sample was PBMCs, taken after 12 months of ibrutinib treatment. These receptors all come from a human donor with chronic lymphocytic leukemia.

The rearrangement joins TRBV27 to TRBJ1-1; the D gene is possibly TRBD1 (5 bases). The CDR3 runs to 15 residues. Deletions cut 2 bases from V and 1 base from J, with 11 bases between. Germline values: CDR1 MNHEY, CDR2 SMNVEV (reference sequence). CDR3 in DNA: TGTGCCAGCAGTTTAATGGGACGAACGAACACTGAAGCTTTCTTT. It yields the protein CASSLMGRTNTEAFF.

The chain employs TRBV5-6 and TRBJ1-4, with 12 bases fitting TRBD1. Trimming cost V 4 bases and J 8 bases; bases outside gene matches: 6. The CDR3 is made up of 15 amino acids. Per germline, CDR1 SGHDT and CDR2 YYEEEE. The CDR3 DNA reads TGTGCCAGCAGCCTGGGACAGGGGGCGCGAGAAAAACTGTTTTTT. Translation gives CASSLGQGAREKLFF.

The chain recombines TRBV5-8 with TRBJ2-3; D tentatively reads TRBD1 or TRBD2 (5 bases each). CDR1 and CDR2 from the germline V gene are SGHTS and YDEGEE. V lost 5 bases, J lost 2 bases, and 12 bases lay in between. CDR3 length equals 14 residues. CDR3 sequence reads: CASRITGPTDTQYF. CDR3 DNA sequence: TGTGCCAGCAGGATAACGGGACCCACAGATACGCAGTATTTT.

V gene TRBV5-1 combines with J gene TRBJ2-1; D is unresolved. Germline CDR1 reads SGHRS; CDR2 reads YFSETQ. Deletions cut 4 bases from V and 6 bases from J, with 20 bases between. CDR3 length: 16 residues. The CDR3 DNA follows: TGCGCCAGCAGCAAATCTCGACCCCGGCTAGGCAATGAGCAGTTCTTC. Its protein product is CASSKSRPRLGNEQFF.

The V and J genes are TRBV5-1 and TRBJ2-2, with D perhaps given as TRBD1 or TRBD2 (5 bases each). CDR3 size: 15 residues. The V gene lost 4 bases and the J gene lost 5 bases, with 15 bases spanning the gap. Germline CDR1 SGHRS, CDR2 YFSETQ. This CDR3 is CASSVLGAVTGELFF. The DNA for the CDR3 is TGCGCCAGCAGCGTACTAGGGGCGGTTACCGGGGAGCTGTTTTTT.

This chain uses TRBV11-2 with TRBJ2-7; D is unclear. Trimming removed 5 bases at V and 0 bases at J, with 20 bases between. The germline CDR1 and CDR2 sequences are SGHAT and FQNNGV. The CDR3 is 17 amino acids. CDR3 loop: CASSHADQDLSSYEQYF. CDR3 DNA sequence: TGTGCCAGCAGCCACGCGGACCAAGATTTAAGCTCCTACGAGCAGTACTTC.

The J gene is TRBJ2-2, the V gene TRBV10-3, with D maybe TRBD2 (6 bases). CDR3 length equals 15 residues. The ends were cut back, 4 bases at V and 5 bases at J, with 14 bases in the middle. Germline assignment: CDR1 ENHRY and CDR2 SYGVKD. CDR3 in amino acids: CAISVSWGGTGELFF. The CDR3 DNA is TGTGCCATCAGTGTATCCTGGGGAGGAACCGGGGAGCTGTTTTTT.

The chain uses TRBV7-9 and TRBJ1-2, with 8 bases matching TRBD1. Trimming at V came to 5 bases and at J to 5 bases, leaving 7 bases not matched to a gene. Germline V gene lookup returns CDR1 SEHNR and CDR2 FQNEAQ (reference sequence). The CDR3 loop spans 14 amino acids. CDR3 in amino acids: CASSPTGDGYGYTF. In DNA form, the CDR3 reads TGTGCCAGCAGCCCGACAGGGGACGGGTATGGCTACACCTTC.

V gene TRBV18 combines with J gene TRBJ2-7; TRBD1 matches at 11 bases. This CDR3 comprises 14 residues. Germline CDR1 is KGHSH and CDR2 is LQKENI. Trimming took 4 bases from V and 5 from J; bases not matched to a gene: 4. The CDR3 DNA reads as TGTGCCAGCTCACTAGGGACAGGGGGTCACGAGCAGTACTTC. Its protein is CASSLGTGGHEQYF.

In its sample, this clone was seen a few times. This sequence joins TRBV7-2 and TRBJ1-2; possible D gene TRBD1, 5 bases. The length of the CDR3 is 14 residues. The germline CDR1 and CDR2 sequences are SGHTA and FQGNSA. V was clipped by 7 bases and J by 5 bases, with 17 bases between them. The CDR3: CASKGLGAWYGYTF. The CDR3 coding sequence is TGTGCCAGCAAGGGGTTAGGGGCATGGTATGGCTACACCTTC. The entire variable domain, with the rest obtained from reference TRBV7-2 and TRBJ1-2, is as follows: GAGVSQSPSNKVTEKGKDVELRCDPISGHTALYWYRQSLGQGLEFLIYFQGNSAPDKSGLPSDRFSAERTGGSVSTLTIQRTQQEDSAVYLCASKGLGAWYGYTFGSGTRLTVV.

V usage is TRBV4-1 and J usage is TRBJ1-1; TRBD1 might be the D (5 bases). The CDR3 consists of 14 residues. Germline CDR1 and CDR2: MGHRA and YSYEKL. V was pared by 3 bases and J by 4 bases, with 12 bases between. CDR3 amino acids: CASSQRTQGTEAFF. In DNA form, the CDR3 reads TGCGCCAGCAGCCAGAGGACCCAGGGCACTGAAGCTTTCTTT.

This sequence joins TRBV30 and TRBJ2-7; 8 bases map to TRBD1. J lost 1 base, V lost 0 bases, and 5 bases had no gene match. This CDR3 region has 15 residues. Per germline, CDR1 GTSNPN and CDR2 SVGIG (reference sequence). CDR3 in amino acids: CAWSVLWTGSYEQYF. CDR3 DNA: TGTGCCTGGAGTGTACTTTGGACAGGGTCCTACGAGCAGTACTTC.

The chain employs TRBV5-4 and TRBJ1-1; D might be TRBD1 (6 bases). Deletions cut 2 bases from V and 5 bases from J, with 10 bases between. This CDR3 region has 13 residues. Germline V gene data show CDR1 as SGHNT and CDR2 as YYREEE (reference sequence). The CDR3 region has the DNA TGTGCCAGCAGCTTTAAGGGGGGAACTGAAGCTTTCTTT. Its protein product is CASSFKGGTEAFF. Using reference TRBV5-4 and TRBJ1-1 for the parts outside the CDR3, the full variable domain is ETGVTQSPTHLIKTRGQQVTLRCSSQSGHNTVSWYQQALGQGPQFIFQYYREEENGRGNFPPRFSGLQFPNYSSELNVNALELDDSALYLCASSFKGGTEAFFGQGTRLTVV.

The gene calls are TRBV23-1 and TRBJ2-1, with TRBD2 matching 10 bases. Being an ORF, TRBV23-1 has a function that is uncertain. The CDR3 has 21 amino acids. V shed 0 bases and J 0 bases; nucleotides not matched to a gene: 14. The CDR3 DNA reads TGCGCCAGCAGTCAATCGGGCTACAGCGGGAGGGCCTCGGACTCCTACAATGAGCAGTTCTTC. Amino acid sequence: CASSQSGYSGRASDSYNEQFF.

The V gene is TRBV11-2, the J gene TRBJ2-7, with D tentatively TRBD2 (5 bases). In germline, CDR1 is SGHAT, CDR2 FQNNGV. V lost 0 bases and J lost 3, with 9 bases in between. This CDR3 comprises 14 residues. The CDR3 spells CASSLDPAGYEQYF. CDR3 nucleotides: TGTGCCAGCAGCTTAGATCCCGCGGGCTACGAGCAGTACTTC.

The chain is built from TRBV27 and TRBJ2-7, with a weak D call TRBD1 (6 bases). There are 15 residues in the CDR3. Trimming shortened V by 5 bases and J by 4 bases, and 18 bases separated the two germline ends. The germline V gene encodes CDR1 MNHEY and CDR2 SMNVEV (reference sequence). CDR3 sequence: CASSASGQGSYEQYF. The CDR3 DNA reads TGTGCCAGCAGTGCAAGTGGCCAGGGGAGTTACGAGCAGTACTTC.

CDR3 coding DNA: TGTGCCAGCAGTTCGGGACAGGGTACGACTGAAGCTTTCTTT. Protein product: CASSSGQGTTEAFF. The genes are TRBV28 and TRBJ1-1; TRBD1 agrees at 9 bases. V was clipped by 4 bases and J by 5 bases; unmatched bases: 5. Germline V gene sequence: CDR1 MDHEN, CDR2 SYDVKM. The length of the CDR3 is 14 residues.

The chain is built from TRBV5-1 and TRBJ1-1; TRBD1 is a possible D gene (6 bases). CDR1 is SGHRS, CDR2 YFSETQ, per germline. Trimming took off 0 bases at V and 3 bases at J, with 9 bases between the two ends. This CDR3 contains 14 residues. The CDR3 is CASSLEGGDTEAFF. The CDR3 DNA follows: TGCGCCAGCAGCTTGGAGGGGGGAGACACTGAAGCTTTCTTT.

This chain links TRBV18 with TRBJ2-7; 7 bases line up with TRBD1. V was pared by 6 bases and J by 6 bases, with 8 bases of the junction left unmatched. Germline values: CDR1 KGHSH, CDR2 LQKENI. There are 13 residues in the CDR3. Here the CDR3 DNA reads TGTGCCAGCTCTAATGACAGGGCAGGCGAGCAGTACTTC. This codes for CASSNDRAGEQYF.

The DNA of the CDR3 is TGTGCCAGCAGCCAAGGCGGGACAGTCGGGGAGACCCAGTACTTC. It specifies CASSQGGTVGETQYF. The gene calls are TRBV14 and TRBJ2-5, with a weak D call TRBD1 (7 bases). The CDR3 has 15 residues. V lost 1 base and J 5 bases, leaving 14 bases between the germline ends. Per germline, CDR1 SGHDN and CDR2 FVKESK.

This clone occurred a few times. The gene calls are TRBV5-4 and TRBJ1-2; D is undetermined. CDR3 length: 13 residues. Trimming removed 1 base from V and 4 bases from J, with 8 bases in between. Per germline, CDR1 SGHNT and CDR2 YYREEE (reference sequence). CDR3 sequence (DNA): TGTGCCAGCAGCTTGTATTATCCCTATGGCTACACCTTC. The encoded protein is CASSLYYPYGYTF. The entire variable domain, with the rest obtained from reference TRBV5-4 and TRBJ1-2, is as follows: ETGVTQSPTHLIKTRGQQVTLRCSSQSGHNTVSWYQQALGQGPQFIFQYYREEENGRGNFPPRFSGLQFPNYSSELNVNALELDDSALYLCASSLYYPYGYTFGSGTRLTVV.

The chain is built from TRBV7-9 and TRBJ2-7; 10 bases agree with TRBD1. The CDR3 runs to 15 residues. The germline gives CDR1 SEHNR, CDR2 FQNEAQ (reference sequence). V trimming: 5 bases; J trimming: 3 bases; junction bases outside the gene matches: 7. CDR3 coding DNA: TGTGCCAGCAGCCTAGGACAGGGGGTCTTCTACGAGCAGTACTTC. Translating gives CASSLGQGVFYEQYF.

The chain employs TRBV2 and TRBJ2-2, with TRBD1 identical over 8 bases. J lost 7 bases, V lost 7 bases, and 11 bases had no gene match. Germline values: CDR1 SNHLY, CDR2 FYNNEI. There are 15 residues in the CDR3. The CDR3 loop is CASNGQGAMDGELFF. The CDR3 DNA sequence: TGTGCCAGCAACGGGCAGGGGGCTATGGACGGGGAGCTGTTTTTT.

V gene TRBV7-9 combines with J gene TRBJ2-1; tentative D call: TRBD1 (6 bases). The CDR3 extends over 18 amino acids. Germline CDR1 reads SEHNR; CDR2 reads FQNEAQ (reference sequence). Trimming pared 6 bases from V and 0 bases from J, leaving 21 bases between. CDR3 DNA: TGTGCCAGCAGTGAATCGCTTCCCAAAGGGGGCTCCTACAATGAGCAGTTCTTC. It yields the protein CASSESLPKGGSYNEQFF.

The V gene is TRBV7-9, the J gene TRBJ1-1, with D perhaps matching TRBD1 (5 bases). V lost 5 bases and J lost 1, with 11 bases in between. Germline V CDR1 and CDR2: SEHNR, FQNEAQ (reference sequence). This CDR3 has 14 amino acids. The CDR3 spells CASSPTGENTEAFF. CDR3 nucleotide sequence: TGTGCCAGCAGCCCGACGGGGGAGAACACTGAAGCTTTCTTT.

CDR3 protein: CASSQGVGDRAGYTF. Written as DNA, the CDR3 is TGTGCCAGCAGCCAAGGGGTCGGGGACAGGGCGGGCTACACCTTC. V and J are TRBV4-2 and TRBJ1-2; 9 bases are a match to TRBD1. The V and J ends lost 1 base and 8 bases, in that order; junction bases with no gene match: 8. The length of the CDR3 is 15 residues. Per germline, CDR1 LGHNA and CDR2 YNFKEQ.

The rearrangement uses TRBV18 and TRBJ1-3; D is undetermined. Germline V CDR1 and CDR2: KGHSH, LQKENI. The CDR3 extends over 14 amino acids. Trimming took off 3 bases at V and 0 bases at J, with 6 bases between the two ends. CDR3 nucleotides: TGTGCCAGCTCACCGGAGAGCTCTGGAAACACCATATATTTT. This encodes CASSPESSGNTIYF.